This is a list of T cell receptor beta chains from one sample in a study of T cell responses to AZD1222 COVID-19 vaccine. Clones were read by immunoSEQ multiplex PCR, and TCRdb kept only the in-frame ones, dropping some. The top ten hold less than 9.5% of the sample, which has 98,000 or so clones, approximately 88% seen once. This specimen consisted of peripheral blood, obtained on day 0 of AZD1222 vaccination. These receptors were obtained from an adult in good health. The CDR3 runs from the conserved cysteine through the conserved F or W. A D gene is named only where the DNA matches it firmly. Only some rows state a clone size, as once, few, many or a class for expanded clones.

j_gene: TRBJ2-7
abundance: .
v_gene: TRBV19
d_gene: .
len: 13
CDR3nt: TGTGCCAGTAGTACCCTCCTAGAGTACGAGCAGTACTTC
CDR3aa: CASSTLLEYEQYF

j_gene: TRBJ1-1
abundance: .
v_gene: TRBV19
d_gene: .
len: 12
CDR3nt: TGTGCCAGTTTGGGGGGGAACACTGAAGCTTTCTTT
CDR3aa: CASLGGNTEAFF

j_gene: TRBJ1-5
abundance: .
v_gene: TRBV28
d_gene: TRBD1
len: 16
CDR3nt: TGTGCCAGCAGCAACCTACCCGACAGGGATGATCAGCCCCAGCATTTT
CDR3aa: CASSNLPDRDDQPQHF

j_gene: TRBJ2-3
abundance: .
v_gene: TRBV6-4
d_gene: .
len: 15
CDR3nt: TGTGCCAGCAGTGACTCGGCACTACGCACAGATACGCAGTATTTT
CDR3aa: CASSDSALRTDTQYF

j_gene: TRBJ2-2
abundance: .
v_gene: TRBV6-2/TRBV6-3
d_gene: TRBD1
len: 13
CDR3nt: TGTGCCAGCAGTTTGACAGGGACCGGGGAGCTGTTTTTT
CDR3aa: CASSLTGTGELFF

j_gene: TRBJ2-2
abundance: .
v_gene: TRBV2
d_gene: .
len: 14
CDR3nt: TGTGCCAGCACTTACTTGACGAACACCGGGGAGCTGTTTTTT
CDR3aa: CASTYLTNTGELFF

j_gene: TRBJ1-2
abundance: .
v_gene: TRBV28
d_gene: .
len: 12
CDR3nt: TGTGCCAGCAGAACAGTAATCTATGGCTACACCTTC
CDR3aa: CASRTVIYGYTF

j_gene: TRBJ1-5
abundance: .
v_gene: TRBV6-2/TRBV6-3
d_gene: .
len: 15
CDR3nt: TGTGCCAGCAGCAGAACAGGGTTCGCATCTCAGCCCCAGCATTTT
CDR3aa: CASSRTGFASQPQHF

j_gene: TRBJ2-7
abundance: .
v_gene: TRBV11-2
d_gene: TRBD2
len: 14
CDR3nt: TGTGCCAGCAGCTTAGAGCGGGGGGTGCACGAGCAGTACTTC
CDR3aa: CASSLERGVHEQYF

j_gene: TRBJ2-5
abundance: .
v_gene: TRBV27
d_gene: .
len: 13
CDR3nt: TGTGCCAGCAGTTTATGGTCCAGGGAGACCCAGTACTTC
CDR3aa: CASSLWSRETQYF

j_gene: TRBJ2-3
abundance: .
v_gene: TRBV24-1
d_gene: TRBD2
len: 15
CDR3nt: TGTGCCACCAGTGATTTACGAAGGGGAGGGGATACGCAGTATTTT
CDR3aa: CATSDLRRGGDTQYF

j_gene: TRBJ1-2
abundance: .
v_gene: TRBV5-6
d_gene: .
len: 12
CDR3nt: TGTGCCAGCAGCTTTATGGGGTCGGGCTACACCTTC
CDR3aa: CASSFMGSGYTF

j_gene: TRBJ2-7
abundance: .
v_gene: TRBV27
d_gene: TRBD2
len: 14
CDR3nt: TGTGCCAGCAGTTGGACTAGCCAGTCCTACGAGCAGTACTTC
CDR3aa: CASSWTSQSYEQYF

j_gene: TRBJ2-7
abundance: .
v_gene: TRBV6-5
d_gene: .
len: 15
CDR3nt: TGTGCCAGCAGCGCAAAATCCGGGAGCATTTACGAGCAGTACTTC
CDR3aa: CASSAKSGSIYEQYF

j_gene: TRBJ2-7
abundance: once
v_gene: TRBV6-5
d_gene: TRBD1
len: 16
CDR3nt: TGTGCCAGCAGTTACTCGAGGACAGGGACCCCCTACGAGCAGTACTTC
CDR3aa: CASSYSRTGTPYEQYF

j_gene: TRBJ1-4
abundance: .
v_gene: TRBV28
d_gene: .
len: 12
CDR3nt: TGTGCCAGCAGTTCACCTAATGAAAAACTGTTTTTT
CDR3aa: CASSSPNEKLFF

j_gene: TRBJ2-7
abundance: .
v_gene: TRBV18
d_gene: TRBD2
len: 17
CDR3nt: TGTGCCAGCTCACCAAGGGGTGCCGGGACTAGCAGCTACGAGCAGTACTTC
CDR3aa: CASSPRGAGTSSYEQYF

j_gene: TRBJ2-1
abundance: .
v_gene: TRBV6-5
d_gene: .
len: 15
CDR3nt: TGTGCCAGCAGCCGCCTGACCCGCTCCTACAATGAGCAGTTCTTC
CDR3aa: CASSRLTRSYNEQFF

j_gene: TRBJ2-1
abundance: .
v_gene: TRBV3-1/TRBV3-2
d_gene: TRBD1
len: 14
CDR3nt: TGTGCCAGCAGCCACCCGGACAGGATGAATGAGCAGTTCTTC
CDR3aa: CASSHPDRMNEQFF

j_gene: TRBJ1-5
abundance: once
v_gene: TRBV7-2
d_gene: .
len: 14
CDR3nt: TGTGCCAGCAGCTTAGGGTTGGGTTATCAGCCCCAGCATTTT
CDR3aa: CASSLGLGYQPQHF

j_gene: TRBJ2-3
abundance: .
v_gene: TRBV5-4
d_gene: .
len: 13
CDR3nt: TGTGCCAGCAGCTTCAGGCCCGCGGATACGCAGTATTTT
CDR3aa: CASSFRPADTQYF

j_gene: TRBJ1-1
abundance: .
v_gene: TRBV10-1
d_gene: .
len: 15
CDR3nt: TGCGCCAGCAGTGAAGGGACGGAGGGTAACACTGAAGCTTTCTTT
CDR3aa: CASSEGTEGNTEAFF

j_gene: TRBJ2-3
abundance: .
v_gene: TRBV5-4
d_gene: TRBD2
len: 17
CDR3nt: TGTGCCAGCAGCTGGCAGACTAGCGGGGATGGCACAGATACGCAGTATTTT
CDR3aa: CASSWQTSGDGTDTQYF

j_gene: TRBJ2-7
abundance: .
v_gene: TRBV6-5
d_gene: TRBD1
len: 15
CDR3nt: TGTGCCAGCAGTTACTCTGGGACAGGGTCAATCGAGCAGTACTTC
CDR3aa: CASSYSGTGSIEQYF

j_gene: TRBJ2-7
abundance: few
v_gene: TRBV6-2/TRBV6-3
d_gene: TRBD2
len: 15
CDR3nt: TGTGCCAGCAGCCACATAGCGGGGGGTTCGTACGAGCAGTACTTC
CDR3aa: CASSHIAGGSYEQYF

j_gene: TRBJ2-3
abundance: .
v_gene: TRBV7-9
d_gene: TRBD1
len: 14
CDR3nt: TGTGCCAGCAGCTTATCAGGGGGAGTAGATACGCAGTATTTT
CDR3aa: CASSLSGGVDTQYF

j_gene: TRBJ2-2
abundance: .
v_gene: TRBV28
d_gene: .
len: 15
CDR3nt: TGTGCCAGCAGTTTCGGGTCCCCGAACACCGGGGAGCTGTTTTTT
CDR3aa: CASSFGSPNTGELFF

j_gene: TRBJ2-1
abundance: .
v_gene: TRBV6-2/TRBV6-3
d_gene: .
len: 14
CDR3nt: TGTGCCAGCAGCCAGGGGTCTTACTACAATGAGCAGTTCTTC
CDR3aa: CASSQGSYYNEQFF

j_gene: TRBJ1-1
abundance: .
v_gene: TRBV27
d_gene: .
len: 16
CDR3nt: TGTGCCAGCAGTTCCTTGGGCGGGGGGATGAACACTGAAGCTTTCTTT
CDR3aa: CASSSLGGGMNTEAFF

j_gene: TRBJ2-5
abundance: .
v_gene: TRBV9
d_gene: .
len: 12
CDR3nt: TGTGCCAGCAGCGTAGAGAGCGAGACCCAGTACTTC
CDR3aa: CASSVESETQYF

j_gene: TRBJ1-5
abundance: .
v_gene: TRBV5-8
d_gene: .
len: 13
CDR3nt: TGTGCCAGCAGCCTCAGATACAATCAGCCCCAGCATTTT
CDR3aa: CASSLRYNQPQHF

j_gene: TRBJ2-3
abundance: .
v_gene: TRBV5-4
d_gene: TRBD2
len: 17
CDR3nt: TGTGCCAGCATCCCGCGGGGGAGCGGGAGTATAACAGATACGCAGTATTTT
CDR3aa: CASIPRGSGSITDTQYF

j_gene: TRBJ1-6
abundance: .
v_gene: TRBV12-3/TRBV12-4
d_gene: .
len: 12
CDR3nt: TGTGCCAGCAGCCCGGACGTTTCACCCCTCCACTTT
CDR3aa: CASSPDVSPLHF

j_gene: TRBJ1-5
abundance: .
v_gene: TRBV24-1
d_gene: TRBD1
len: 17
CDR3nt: TGTGCCACCAGTGATCCTCGGACAGGGTGGGAAAATCAGCCCCAGCATTTT
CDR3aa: CATSDPRTGWENQPQHF

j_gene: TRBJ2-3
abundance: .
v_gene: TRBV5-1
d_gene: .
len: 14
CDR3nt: TGCGCCAGCAGCAGGAGGTTGTTCACAGATACGCAGTATTTT
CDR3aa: CASSRRLFTDTQYF

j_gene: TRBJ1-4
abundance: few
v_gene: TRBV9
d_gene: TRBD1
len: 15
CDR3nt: TGTGCCAGCAGCGTAGGGAGGGGGACAGTCGAAAAACTGTTTTTT
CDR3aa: CASSVGRGTVEKLFF

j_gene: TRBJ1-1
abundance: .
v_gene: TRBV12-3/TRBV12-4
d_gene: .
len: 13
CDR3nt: TGTGCCTTGGGAGAACAAACGAACACTGAAGCTTTCTTT
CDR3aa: CALGEQTNTEAFF